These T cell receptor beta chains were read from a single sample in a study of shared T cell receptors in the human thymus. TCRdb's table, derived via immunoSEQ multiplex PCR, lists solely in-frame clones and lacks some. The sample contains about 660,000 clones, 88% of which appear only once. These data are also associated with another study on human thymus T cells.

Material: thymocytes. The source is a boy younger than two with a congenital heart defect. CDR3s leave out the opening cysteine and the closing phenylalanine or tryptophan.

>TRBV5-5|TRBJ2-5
ASSLPGLRQETQY
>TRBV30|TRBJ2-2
AWSYSLTGELF
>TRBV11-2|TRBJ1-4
ASASHTATNEKLF
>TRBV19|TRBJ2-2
ASTGSGPGDNTGELF
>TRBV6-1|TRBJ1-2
ASRHGTEGYGYT
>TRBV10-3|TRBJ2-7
AISPDPGLATYEQY
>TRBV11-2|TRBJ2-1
ASSSKPGTSGRAYNEQF
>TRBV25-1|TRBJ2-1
ASRSQRNEQF
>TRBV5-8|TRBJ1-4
ASSSQRELLF
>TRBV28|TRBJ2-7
ASSWDRGPLYEQY
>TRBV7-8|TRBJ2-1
ASSLGPTSGGGNEQF
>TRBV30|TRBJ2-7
AWSTVAGPYEQY
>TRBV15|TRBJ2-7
ATSRDGAGYEQY
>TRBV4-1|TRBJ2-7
ASSQSGEASYEQY
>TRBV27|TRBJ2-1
ASSPHAGLAGLNEQF
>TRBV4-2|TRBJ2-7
ASSQTRQGTYEQY
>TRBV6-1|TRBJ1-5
ASSDRGNQPQH
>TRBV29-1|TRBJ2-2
SADTGTSNTGELF
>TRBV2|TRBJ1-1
ASSDGSRGSNTEAF
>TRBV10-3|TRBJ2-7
AISGVAGVWWEQY
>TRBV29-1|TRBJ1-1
SVVEGEYVVGTEAF
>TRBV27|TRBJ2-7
ASSFRDSAYEQY
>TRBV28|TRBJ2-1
ASLLTSGSSEQF
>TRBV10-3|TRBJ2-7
AISESFGPIAELSGYEQY
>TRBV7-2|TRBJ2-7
ASSLVTKWSTHEQY
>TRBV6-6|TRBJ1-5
ASSADPAGNQPRH
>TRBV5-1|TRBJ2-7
ASSMGLGLSYEQY
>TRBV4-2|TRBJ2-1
ASSQAGGRTDNEQF
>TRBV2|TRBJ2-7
ASSVRGPGEQY
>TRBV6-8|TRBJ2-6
ASSLGAGPEGANVLT